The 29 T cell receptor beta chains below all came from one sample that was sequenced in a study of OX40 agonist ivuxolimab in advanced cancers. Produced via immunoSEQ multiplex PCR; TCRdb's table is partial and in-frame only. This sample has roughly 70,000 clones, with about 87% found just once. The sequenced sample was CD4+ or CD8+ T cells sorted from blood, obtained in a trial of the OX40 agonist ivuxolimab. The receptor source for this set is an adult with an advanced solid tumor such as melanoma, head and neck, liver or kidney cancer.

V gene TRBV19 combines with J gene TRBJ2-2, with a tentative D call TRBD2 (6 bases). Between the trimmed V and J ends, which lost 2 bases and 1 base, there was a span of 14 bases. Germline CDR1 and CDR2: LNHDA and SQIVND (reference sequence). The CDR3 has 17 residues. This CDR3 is CASSISGLEGNTGELFF. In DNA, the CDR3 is TGTGCCAGTAGTATATCAGGGCTGGAGGGGAACACCGGGGAGCTGTTTTTT.

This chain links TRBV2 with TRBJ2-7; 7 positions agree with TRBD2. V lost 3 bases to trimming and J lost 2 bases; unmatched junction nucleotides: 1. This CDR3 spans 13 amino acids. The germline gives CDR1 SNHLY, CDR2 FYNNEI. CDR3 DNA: TGTGCCAGCAGTGAGGGGGGGACCTACGAGCAGTACTTC. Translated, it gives CASSEGGTYEQYF.

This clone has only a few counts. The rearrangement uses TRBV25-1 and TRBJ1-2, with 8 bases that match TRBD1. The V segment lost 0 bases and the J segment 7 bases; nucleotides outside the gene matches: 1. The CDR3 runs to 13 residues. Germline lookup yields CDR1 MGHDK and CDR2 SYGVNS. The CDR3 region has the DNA TGTGCCAGCAGTGAATACGACAGGGGTGGCTACACCTTC. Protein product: CASSEYDRGGYTF.

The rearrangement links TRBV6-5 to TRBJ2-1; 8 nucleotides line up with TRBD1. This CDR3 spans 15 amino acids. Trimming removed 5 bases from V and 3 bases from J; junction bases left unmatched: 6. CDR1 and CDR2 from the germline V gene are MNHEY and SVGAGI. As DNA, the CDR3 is TGTGCCAGCAGTGGACAGGGTAGGCACTACAATGAGCAGTTCTTC. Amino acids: CASSGQGRHYNEQFF.

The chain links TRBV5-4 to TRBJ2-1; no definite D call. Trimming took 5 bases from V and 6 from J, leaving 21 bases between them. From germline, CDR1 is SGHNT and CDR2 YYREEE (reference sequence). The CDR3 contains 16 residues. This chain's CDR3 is CASSPGGERFGNEQFF. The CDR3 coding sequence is TGTGCCAGCAGTCCCGGTGGAGAGCGCTTCGGCAATGAGCAGTTCTTC.

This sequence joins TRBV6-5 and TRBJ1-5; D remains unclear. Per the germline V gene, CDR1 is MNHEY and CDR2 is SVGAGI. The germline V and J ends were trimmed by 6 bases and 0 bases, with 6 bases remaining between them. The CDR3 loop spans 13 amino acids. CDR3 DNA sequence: TGTGCCAGCAGGAGGGCTAGCAATCAGCCCCAGCATTTT. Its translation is CASRRASNQPQHF.

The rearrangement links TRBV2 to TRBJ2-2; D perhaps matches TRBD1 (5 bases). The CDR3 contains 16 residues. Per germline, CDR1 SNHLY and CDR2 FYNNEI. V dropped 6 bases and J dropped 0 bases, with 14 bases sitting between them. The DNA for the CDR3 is TGTGCCAGCAGCCTCCGACAGTCACCGAACACCGGGGAGCTGTTTTTT. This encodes CASSLRQSPNTGELFF. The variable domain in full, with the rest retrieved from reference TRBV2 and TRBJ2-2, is EPEVTQTPSHQVTQMGQEVILRCVPISNHLYFYWYRQILGQKVEFLVSFYNNEISEKSEIFDDQFSVERPDGSNFTLKIRSTKLEDSAMYFCASSLRQSPNTGELFFGEGSRLTVL.

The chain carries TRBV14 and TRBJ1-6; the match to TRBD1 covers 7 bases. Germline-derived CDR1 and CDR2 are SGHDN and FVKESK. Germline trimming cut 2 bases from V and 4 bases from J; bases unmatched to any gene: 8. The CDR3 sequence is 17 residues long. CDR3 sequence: CASSQKRTGQYNSPLHF. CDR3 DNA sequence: TGTGCCAGCAGCCAAAAGAGAACGGGACAGTATAATTCACCCCTCCACTTT.

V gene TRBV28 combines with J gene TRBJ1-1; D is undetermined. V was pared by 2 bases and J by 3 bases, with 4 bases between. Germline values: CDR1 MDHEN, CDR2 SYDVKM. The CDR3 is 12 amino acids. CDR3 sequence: CASSLIHTEAFF. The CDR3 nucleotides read TGTGCCAGCAGTTTAATTCACACTGAAGCTTTCTTT. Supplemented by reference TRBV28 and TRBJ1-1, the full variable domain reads DVKVTQSSRYLVKRTGEKVFLECVQDMDHENMFWYRQDPGLGLRLIYFSYDVKMKEKGDIPEGYSVSREKKERFSLILESASTNQTSMYLCASSLIHTEAFFGQGTRLTVV.

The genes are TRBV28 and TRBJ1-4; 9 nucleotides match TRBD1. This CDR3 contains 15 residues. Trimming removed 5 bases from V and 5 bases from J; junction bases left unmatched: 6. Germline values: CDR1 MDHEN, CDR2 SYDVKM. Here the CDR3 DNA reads TGTGCCAGCAGTGTCCCCGGGACAGGGAATGAAAAACTGTTTTTT. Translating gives CASSVPGTGNEKLFF.

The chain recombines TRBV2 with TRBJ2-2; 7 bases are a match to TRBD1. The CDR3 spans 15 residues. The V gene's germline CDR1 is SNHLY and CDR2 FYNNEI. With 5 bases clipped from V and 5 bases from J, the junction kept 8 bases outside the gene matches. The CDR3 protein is CASSIRQGETGELFF. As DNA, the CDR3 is TGTGCCAGCAGTATCCGACAGGGCGAAACCGGGGAGCTGTTTTTT.

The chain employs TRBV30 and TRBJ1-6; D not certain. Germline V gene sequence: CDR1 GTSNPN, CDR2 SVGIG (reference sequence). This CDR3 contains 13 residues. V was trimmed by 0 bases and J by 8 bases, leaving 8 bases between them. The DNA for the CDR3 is TGTGCCTGGAGTGTAACGGGAGATTCACCCCTCCACTTT. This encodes CAWSVTGDSPLHF.

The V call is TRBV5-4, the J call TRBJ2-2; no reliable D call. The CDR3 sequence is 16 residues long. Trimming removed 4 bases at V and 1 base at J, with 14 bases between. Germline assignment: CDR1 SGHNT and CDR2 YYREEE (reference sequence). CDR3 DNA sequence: TGTGCCAGCAGCCCACAGACACCACTGAACACCGGGGAGCTGTTTTTT. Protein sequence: CASSPQTPLNTGELFF. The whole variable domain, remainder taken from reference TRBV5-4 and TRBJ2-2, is ETGVTQSPTHLIKTRGQQVTLRCSSQSGHNTVSWYQQALGQGPQFIFQYYREEENGRGNFPPRFSGLQFPNYSSELNVNALELDDSALYLCASSPQTPLNTGELFFGEGSRLTVL.

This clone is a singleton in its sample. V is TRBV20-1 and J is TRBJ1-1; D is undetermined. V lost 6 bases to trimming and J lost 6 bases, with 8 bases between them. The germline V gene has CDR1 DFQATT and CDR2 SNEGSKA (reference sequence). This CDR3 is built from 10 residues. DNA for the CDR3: TGCAGTGCCGCGTTCGCTGAAGCTTTCTTT. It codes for CSAAFAEAFF.

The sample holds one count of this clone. The CDR3 here is CSVGGQGVYGYTF. CDR3 sequence (DNA): TGCAGCGTAGGAGGACAGGGGGTCTATGGCTACACCTTC. V and J are TRBV29-1 and TRBJ1-2, with TRBD1 matching over 10 bases. Per the germline V gene, CDR1 is SQVTM and CDR2 is ANQGSEA. The junction had 5 bases not matched to a gene; V was cut back by 6 bases and J by 4 bases. The CDR3 has 13 residues.

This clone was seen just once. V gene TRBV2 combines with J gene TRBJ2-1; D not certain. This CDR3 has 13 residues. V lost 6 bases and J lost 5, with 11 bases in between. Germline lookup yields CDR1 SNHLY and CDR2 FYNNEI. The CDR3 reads CASSLDTNNEQFF. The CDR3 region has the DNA TGTGCCAGCAGCTTAGATACGAACAATGAGCAGTTCTTC.

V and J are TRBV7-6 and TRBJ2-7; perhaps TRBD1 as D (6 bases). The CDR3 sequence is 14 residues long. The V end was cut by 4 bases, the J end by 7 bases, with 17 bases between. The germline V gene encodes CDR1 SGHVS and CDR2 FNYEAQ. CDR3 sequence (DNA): TGTGCCAGCAGCTACGCCGGCAGGGGAGAAGAGCAGTACTTC. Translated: CASSYAGRGEEQYF.

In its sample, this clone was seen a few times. In DNA, the CDR3 is TGTGCCAGTAGTGCCAATCCGGACAGGAACTATGGCTACACCTTC. Protein sequence: CASSANPDRNYGYTF. The chain employs TRBV19 and TRBJ1-2, with 7 nucleotides matching TRBD1. The CDR3 contains 15 residues. Germline V gives CDR1 LNHDA, CDR2 SQIVND (reference sequence). Trimming cost V 5 bases and J 2 bases; bases outside gene matches: 8.

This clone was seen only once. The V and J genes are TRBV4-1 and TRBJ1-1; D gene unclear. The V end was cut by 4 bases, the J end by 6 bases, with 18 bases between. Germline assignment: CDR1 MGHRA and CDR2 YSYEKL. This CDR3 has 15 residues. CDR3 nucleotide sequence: TGCGCCAGCAGCCCTGTCCCTGAGGTTAGTTCTGAAGCTTTCTTT. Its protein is CASSPVPEVSSEAFF.

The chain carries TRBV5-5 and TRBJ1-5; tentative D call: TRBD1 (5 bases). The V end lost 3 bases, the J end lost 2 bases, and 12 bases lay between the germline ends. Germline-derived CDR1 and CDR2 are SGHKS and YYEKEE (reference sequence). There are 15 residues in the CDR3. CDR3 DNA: TGTGCCAGCAGCTCGGGACCTCAGGGCAATCAGCCCCAGCATTTT. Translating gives CASSSGPQGNQPQHF.

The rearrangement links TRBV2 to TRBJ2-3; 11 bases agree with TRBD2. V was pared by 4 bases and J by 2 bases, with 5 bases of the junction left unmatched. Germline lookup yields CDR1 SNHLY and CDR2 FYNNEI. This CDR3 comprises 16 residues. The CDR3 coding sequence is TGTGCCAGCAGTGGCGGGACTAGCGGTTACACAGATACGCAGTATTTT. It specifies CASSGGTSGYTDTQYF.

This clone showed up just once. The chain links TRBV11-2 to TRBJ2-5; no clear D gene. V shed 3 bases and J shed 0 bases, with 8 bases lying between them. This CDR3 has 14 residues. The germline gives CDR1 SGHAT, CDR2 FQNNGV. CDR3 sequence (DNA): TGTGCCAGCAGCTTCTCAGGAGACCAAGAGACCCAGTACTTC. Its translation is CASSFSGDQETQYF.

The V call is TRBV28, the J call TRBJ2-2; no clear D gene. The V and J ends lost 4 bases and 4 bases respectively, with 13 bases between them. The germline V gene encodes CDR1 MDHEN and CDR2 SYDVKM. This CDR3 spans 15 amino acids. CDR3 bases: TGTGCCAGCAGTTATATGCGGATCTCCACCGGGGAGCTGTTTTTT. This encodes CASSYMRISTGELFF.

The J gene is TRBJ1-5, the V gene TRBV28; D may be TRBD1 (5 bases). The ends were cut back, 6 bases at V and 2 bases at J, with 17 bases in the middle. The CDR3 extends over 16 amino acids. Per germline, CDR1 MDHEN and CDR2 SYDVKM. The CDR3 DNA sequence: TGTGCCAGCAGGACCATTCAGGGTTACGGCAATCAGCCCCAGCATTTT. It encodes CASRTIQGYGNQPQHF.

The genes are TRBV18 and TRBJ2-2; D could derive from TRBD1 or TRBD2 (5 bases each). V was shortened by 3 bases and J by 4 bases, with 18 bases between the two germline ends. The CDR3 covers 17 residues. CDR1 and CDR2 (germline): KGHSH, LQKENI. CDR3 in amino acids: CASSPLAPRAGTGELFF. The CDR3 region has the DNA TGTGCCAGCTCACCGCTTGCTCCCAGGGCGGGCACCGGGGAGCTGTTTTTT. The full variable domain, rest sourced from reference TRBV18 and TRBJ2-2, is NAGVMQNPRHLVRRRGQEARLRCSPMKGHSHVYWYRQLPEEGLKFMVYLQKENIIDESGMPKERFSAEFPKEGPSILRIQQVVRGDSAAYFCASSPLAPRAGTGELFFGEGSRLTVL.

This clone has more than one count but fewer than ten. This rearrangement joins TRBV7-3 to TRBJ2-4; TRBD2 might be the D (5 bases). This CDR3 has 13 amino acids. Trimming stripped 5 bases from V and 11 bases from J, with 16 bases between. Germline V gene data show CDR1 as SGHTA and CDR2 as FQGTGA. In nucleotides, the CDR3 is TGTGCCAGCAGCCTTCTCGCTGAGGGATTTCAGTACTTC. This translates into CASSLLAEGFQYF.

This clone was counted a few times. CDR3: CASNRQPTSTEAFF. CDR3 DNA sequence: TGTGCCAGCAACAGACAGCCGACCTCCACTGAAGCTTTCTTT. V gene TRBV6-1 combines with J gene TRBJ1-1, with D possibly TRBD1 on 5 matching bases. This CDR3 spans 14 amino acids. Per the germline V gene, CDR1 is MNHNS and CDR2 is SASEGT. Between the trimmed V and J ends, which lost 7 bases and 4 bases, there was a span of 16 bases.

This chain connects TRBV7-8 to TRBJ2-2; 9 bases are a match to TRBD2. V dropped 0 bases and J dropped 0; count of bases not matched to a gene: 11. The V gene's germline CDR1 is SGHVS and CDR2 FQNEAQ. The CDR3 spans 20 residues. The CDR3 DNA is TGTGCCAGCAGCTTAGCCTTTGGGAGCGGGAGGTCAACGAACACCGGGGAGCTGTTTTTT. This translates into CASSLAFGSGRSTNTGELFF.

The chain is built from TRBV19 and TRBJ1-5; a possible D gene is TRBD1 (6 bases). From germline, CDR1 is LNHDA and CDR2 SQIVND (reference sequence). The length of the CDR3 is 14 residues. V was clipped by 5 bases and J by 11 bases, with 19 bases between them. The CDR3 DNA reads TGTGCCAGTAGTCTCGACGGGGGCCTCCTTACCCAGCATTTT. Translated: CASSLDGGLLTQHF.